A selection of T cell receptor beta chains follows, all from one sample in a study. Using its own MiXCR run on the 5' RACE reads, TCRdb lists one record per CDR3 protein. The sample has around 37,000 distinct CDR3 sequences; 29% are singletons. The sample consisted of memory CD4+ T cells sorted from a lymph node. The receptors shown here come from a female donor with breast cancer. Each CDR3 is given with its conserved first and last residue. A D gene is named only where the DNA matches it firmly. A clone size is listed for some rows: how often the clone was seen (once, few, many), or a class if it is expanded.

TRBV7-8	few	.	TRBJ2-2	CASSPLLGRRELFF	TGTGCCAGCAGCCCCCTGTTGGGCCGCAGGGAGCTGTTTTTT
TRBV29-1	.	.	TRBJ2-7	CSVEEGGPIYEQYF	TGCAGCGTTGAGGAGGGTGGGCCAATCTACGAGCAGTACTTC
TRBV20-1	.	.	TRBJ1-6	CSARAGGVADNSPLHF	TGCAGTGCTAGAGCGGGAGGGGTTGCAGATAATTCACCCCTCCACTTT
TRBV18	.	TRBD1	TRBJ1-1	CASSQIVRRGRWTEAFF	TGTGCCAGCTCACAGATAGTACGCAGGGGGCGTTGGACTGAAGCTTTCTTT
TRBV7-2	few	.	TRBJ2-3	CASSFNAVTDTQYF	TGTGCCAGCAGCTTCAATGCTGTCACAGATACGCAGTATTTT
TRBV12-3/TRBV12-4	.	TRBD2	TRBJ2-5	CASSRTSGTGQETQYF	TGTGCCAGCAGTCGGACTAGCGGGACCGGTCAAGAGACCCAGTACTTC
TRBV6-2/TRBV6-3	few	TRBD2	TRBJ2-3	CASSYDPWAGGPSTDTQYF	TGTGCCAGCAGTTACGATCCGTGGGCGGGAGGACCTAGCACAGATACGCAGTATTTT
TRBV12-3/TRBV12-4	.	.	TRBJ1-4	CASSLEGKLFF	TGTGCCAGCAGTTTAGAAGGAAAACTGTTTTTT
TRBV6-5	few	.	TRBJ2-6	CASSSRGGANVLTF	TGTGCCAGCAGTTCCAGGGGTGGGGCCAACGTCCTGACTTTC
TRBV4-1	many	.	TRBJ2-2	CASSQIRGPGELFF	TGCGCCAGCAGCCAGATTCGGGGGCCCGGGGAGCTGTTTTTT
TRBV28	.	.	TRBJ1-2	CASSPQPNYGYTF	TGTGCCAGCAGCCCCCAACCGAACTATGGCTACACCTTC
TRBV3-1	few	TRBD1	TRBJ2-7	CASSGDSDYEQYF	TGTGCCAGCAGCGGGGACAGTGACTACGAGCAGTACTTC
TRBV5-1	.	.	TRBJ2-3	CASSLELISADTQYF	TGCGCCAGCAGCTTGGAACTGATTTCGGCAGATACGCAGTATTTT
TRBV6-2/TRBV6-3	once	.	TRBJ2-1	CASSYKRPDLLYNEQFF	TGTGCCAGCAGTTACAAACGCCCCGATCTACTGTACAATGAGCAGTTCTTC
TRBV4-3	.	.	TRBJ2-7	CASSQGQTYELYF	TGCGCCAGCAGCCAAGGACAGACCTACGAGCTGTACTTC
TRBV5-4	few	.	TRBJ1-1	CASSLEQLNTEAFF	TGTGCCAGCAGCTTGGAACAGTTGAACACTGAAGCTTTCTTT